This record concerns one T cell receptor (beta chain) sequence. Antigen specificity is unknown. This record belongs to a study of T cell repertoires in cytomegalovirus infection. Study summary: CMV epitopes in the study were HLA-C-restricted (recently identified) and HLA-B-restricted (well studied).

Study-wide findings and caveats: Cumulative public TCR beta family frequency identified carriers of CMV plus the relevant HLA.

Per germline, CDR1 LGHNA and CDR2 YNFKEQ. With 2 bases clipped from V and 4 bases from J, the junction kept 8 bases outside the gene matches. This CDR3 region has 16 residues. MiXCR, applied by TCRdb to the reads, yields one record per CDR3 protein. The table has about 74,000 distinct CDR3 sequences, around 30% seen once. This sequence originates from a human donor in good health (CMV status not recorded). Some clones in this sample may be carry-over from other donors' samples. Sequencing used CD8+ T cells from cultured PBMCs, obtained from culture after CMV antigen stimulation. This chain joins TRBV4-2 and TRBJ2-3, with 8 nucleotides matching TRBD2. The CDR3 DNA follows: TGTGCCAGCAGCCAACTCCGCACGGGGGGGGCAGATACGCAGTATTTT. As protein: CASSQLRTGGADTQYF.